The 20 T cell receptor beta chains in this list originate from one sample, sequenced in a study of T-cell reconstitution after alpha-beta-depleted transplantation in children. Unique molecular identifiers were incorporated during preparation of the TCRbeta library. MiXCR, applied by TCRdb to the PCR reads, yields one record per CDR3 protein. This table holds fewer than 550,000 distinct CDR3 sequences, around 15% found once. Here the sequenced sample was PBMCs, mostly from graft donor cells, taken 360 days after TCRalphabeta/CD19-depleted stem cell transplant. The source of these receptors is a boy younger than two who had a stem cell transplant for Wiskott-Aldrich syndrome, so the T cells may come from the graft donor.

This clonotype came up a few times. The genes are TRBV6-1 and TRBJ2-3; TRBD1 agrees at 7 bases. V lost 6 bases, J lost 2 bases, and 5 bases stayed unmatched. This CDR3 region has 14 residues. Germline V gene data show CDR1 as MNHNS and CDR2 as SASEGT. CDR3 DNA: TGTGCCAGCAGACCCGGGACAGTCACAGATACGCAGTATTTT. Translated, it gives CASRPGTVTDTQYF.

This sequence joins TRBV29-1 and TRBJ2-5, with D possibly being TRBD1 (5 bases). The germline V gene encodes CDR1 SQVTM and CDR2 ANQGSEA. V was shortened by 4 bases and J by 2 bases, with 8 bases between the two germline ends. The CDR3 consists of 12 residues. This CDR3 is CSVGPGQETQYF. The CDR3, as DNA: TGCAGCGTTGGGCCAGGGCAAGAGACCCAGTACTTC.

The chain joins TRBV6-5 to TRBJ1-3; D is possibly TRBD1 (6 bases). Germline CDR1 is MNHEY and CDR2 is SVGAGI. V shed 2 bases and J shed 0 bases, with 11 bases lying between them. CDR3 size: 16 residues. The CDR3 sequence: CASSYLQGPSGNTIYF. The DNA of the CDR3 is TGTGCCAGCAGTTACCTCCAGGGGCCCTCTGGAAACACCATATATTTT.

This clonotype was detected a few times. This sequence joins TRBV5-1 and TRBJ2-1; D may be TRBD1 or TRBD2 (5 bases each). The length of the CDR3 is 16 residues. Germline CDR1 reads SGHRS; CDR2 reads YFSETQ. V lost 5 bases, J lost 0 bases, and 15 bases lay in between. The CDR3 DNA reads TGCGCCAGCAGACCTCAAGAGGGGAGCTCCTACAATGAGCAGTTCTTC. It encodes CASRPQEGSSYNEQFF. Based on the CDR3 plus reference TRBV5-1 and TRBJ2-1, the full variable domain is KAGVTQTPRYLIKTRGQQVTLSCSPISGHRSVSWYQQTPGQGLQFLFEYFSETQRNKGNFPGRFSGRQFSNSRSEMNVSTLELGDSALYLCASRPQEGSSYNEQFFGPGTRLTVL.

The chain joins TRBV5-4 to TRBJ1-4, with 8 bases fitting TRBD1. The V segment lost 3 bases and the J segment 8 bases; nucleotides outside the gene matches: 6. This CDR3 spans 14 amino acids. Germline V gene lookup returns CDR1 SGHNT and CDR2 YYREEE (reference sequence). CDR3 nucleotides: TGTGCCAGCAGCTCGGGACAGGTGCGGGAAAAACTGTTTTTT. Protein: CASSSGQVREKLFF.

In its sample, this clonotype was seen a few times. CDR3 sequence reads: CASSLAGGPFLETQYF. CDR3 coding DNA: TGTGCCAGCAGCTTAGCGGGGGGGCCTTTCTTAGAGACCCAGTACTTC. This chain connects TRBV27 to TRBJ2-5, with 11 nucleotides matching TRBD2. CDR3 length: 16 residues. Per germline, CDR1 MNHEY and CDR2 SMNVEV (reference sequence). V trimming: 6 bases; J trimming: 4 bases; junction bases outside the gene matches: 10.

This clonotype has just a few counts. A read error may account for a junction end that differs from germline. The rearrangement joins TRBV20-1 to TRBJ2-1, with a tentative D call TRBD2 (5 bases). CDR3 length: 15 residues. Looked up from germline, CDR1 is DFQATT and CDR2 is SNEGSKA (reference sequence). The CDR3 nucleotides read TGCAGTGCCAACTCCCCGCGGAGGTCCTACGATGAGCAGTTCTTC. It codes for CSANSPRRSYDEQFF.

This clonotype was recorded a few times. V and J are TRBV19 and TRBJ2-1; maybe TRBD2 (5 bases). V shed 1 base and J shed 8 bases, with 12 bases lying between them. This CDR3 is built from 14 residues. Germline values: CDR1 LNHDA, CDR2 SQIVND (reference sequence). The CDR3 nucleotides are TGTGCCAGTAGTATAGCCGGGATTCCGGATGAGCAGTTCTTC. Protein sequence: CASSIAGIPDEQFF.

The chain is built from TRBV20-1 and TRBJ2-7; D possibly matches TRBD1 or TRBD2 (5 bases each). This CDR3 is 15 amino acids long. From germline, CDR1 is DFQATT and CDR2 SNEGSKA (reference sequence). V lost 1 base and J lost 1, with 14 bases in between. The CDR3, as DNA: TGCAGTGCTAGAGTTCTTGGCAGGGAGTCCTACGAGCAGTACTTC. Encoded protein: CSARVLGRESYEQYF.

The chain carries TRBV28 and TRBJ1-6; 7 bases fit TRBD1. Per the germline V gene, CDR1 is MDHEN and CDR2 is SYDVKM. The trim removed 6 bases at V and 7 bases at J, leaving 9 bases unmatched. The CDR3 contains 15 residues. The CDR3 region has the DNA TGTGCCAGCAGCCCTACAGGGGCCGGAAATTCACCCCTCCACTTT. Protein sequence: CASSPTGAGNSPLHF.

This clonotype was seen more than once but under ten times. The chain combines TRBV14 with TRBJ2-3, with 8 bases identical to TRBD2. The CDR3 runs 16 residues. Germline trimming cut 1 base from V and 8 bases from J; bases unmatched to any gene: 11. Germline CDR1 reads SGHDN; CDR2 reads FVKESK. Here the CDR3 DNA reads TGTGCCAGCAGCCAAGTGGGAAGCGGGAGCCAGGGTACGCAGTATTTT. This codes for CASSQVGSGSQGTQYF.

The chain links TRBV2 to TRBJ2-5, with TRBD1 matching over 7 bases. The germline CDR1 and CDR2 sequences are SNHLY and FYNNEI. This CDR3 is built from 16 residues. The V and J ends lost 6 bases and 2 bases, in that order; junction bases with no gene match: 12. CDR3 in DNA: TGTGCCAGCAGCGAACTAGGGGACAGATCTCAAGAGACCCAGTACTTC. Translated: CASSELGDRSQETQYF.

This chain joins TRBV12-3 or TRBV12-4 and TRBJ2-5; 11 nucleotides match TRBD2. Trimming at V came to 6 bases and at J to 5 bases, leaving 8 bases not matched to a gene. The CDR3 runs 15 residues. The CDR3 region is CASSHVAGGRETQYF. Written as DNA, the CDR3 is TGTGCCAGCAGCCACGTAGCGGGAGGGAGGGAGACCCAGTACTTC.

J is TRBJ2-1 and V is TRBV19; D tentatively reads TRBD1 or TRBD2 (5 bases each). CDR1 and CDR2 from the germline V gene are LNHDA and SQIVND (reference sequence). Trimming removed 1 base at V and 10 bases at J, with 8 bases between. The CDR3 length is 12 residues. In DNA form, the CDR3 reads TGTGCCAGTAGTATAGCGGGGACCGAGCAGTTCTTC. Translated, it gives CASSIAGTEQFF.

In this sample, this clonotype turned up a few times. The chain joins TRBV7-2 to TRBJ2-5, with TRBD2 matching over 8 bases. Germline CDR1 and CDR2: SGHTA and FQGNSA. After removal of 2 bases from V and 2 bases from J, the junction contained 7 bases not matched to a gene. The CDR3 has 16 residues. The CDR3 DNA sequence: TGTGCCAGCAGCTTAATAGAGCGGGGGCCTCAAGAGACCCAGTACTTC. This encodes CASSLIERGPQETQYF.

A single count supports this clonotype. The chain combines TRBV3-1 with TRBJ1-4, with D possibly TRBD1 on 6 matching bases. This CDR3 has 15 residues. The germline gives CDR1 LGHDT, CDR2 YNNKEL (reference sequence). V gave up 4 bases and J gave up 1 base, with 10 bases separating them. The CDR3 reads CASSLRGETNEKLFF. The DNA for the CDR3 is TGTGCCAGCAGCCTCAGGGGAGAAACTAATGAAAAACTGTTTTTT.

The gene calls are TRBV10-3 and TRBJ1-5, with 8 positions matching TRBD1. The CDR3 is 14 amino acids. Looked up from germline, CDR1 is ENHRY and CDR2 is SYGVKD. V gave up 7 bases and J gave up 0 bases; unmatched junction bases: 2. This chain's CDR3 is CAIKGQGSNQPQHF. The DNA for the CDR3 is TGTGCCATCAAAGGACAGGGTAGCAATCAGCCCCAGCATTTT.

In this sample, this clonotype turned up a few times. V and J are TRBV11-2 and TRBJ1-1; 12 nucleotides line up with TRBD1. The CDR3 covers 14 residues. J was trimmed by 5 bases and V by 8 bases; bases with no gene match: 6. The germline V gene encodes CDR1 SGHAT and CDR2 FQNNGV. Here the CDR3 reads CASGPGQGATEAFF. In DNA, the CDR3 is TGTGCCAGCGGACCGGGACAGGGGGCGACTGAAGCTTTCTTT.

In this sample, this clonotype turned up a few times. The V call is TRBV20-1, the J call TRBJ2-3; tentative D call: TRBD2 (6 bases). The CDR3 runs 13 residues. The V gene lost 5 bases and the J gene lost 5 bases, with 14 bases spanning the gap. From germline, CDR1 is DFQATT and CDR2 SNEGSKA (reference sequence). The CDR3 here is CSAGGNSGDTQYF. CDR3 nucleotide sequence: TGCAGTGCTGGGGGGAATTCCGGAGATACGCAGTATTTT.

The genes are TRBV29-1 and TRBJ2-5; perhaps TRBD1 as D (6 bases). This CDR3 spans 13 amino acids. CDR1 is SQVTM and CDR2 is ANQGSEA in the germline V gene. V was pared by 6 bases and J by 7 bases, with 18 bases between. The CDR3 coding sequence is TGCAGCGTGGGGGCCACAGGGTTTGGGACCCAGTACTTC. Its translation is CSVGATGFGTQYF. The whole variable domain, remainder taken from reference TRBV29-1 and TRBJ2-5, is SAVISQKPSRDICQRGTSLTIQCQVDSQVTMMFWYRQQPGQSLTLIATANQGSEATYESGFVIDKFPISRPNLTFSTLTVSNMSPEDSSIYLCSVGATGFGTQYFGPGTRLLVL.